A single TCR beta chain is shown here with its context. Its antigen remains unidentified. Nothing much larger sits one base from this clone, and base qualities are not available. Participants in the prospective study were aged roughly 18 to 89 years, lived in 24 United States geographic areas, and enrolled through a virtual design. To assign participants to cohorts, the prospective study relied on clinical history that participants themselves reported in a screening survey and a study questionnaire. Exposed participants had been in contact, within 2 weeks of entering the study, with a person who had a PCR-confirmed or clinician-diagnosed case of COVID-19. In the prospective study, whole blood, serum and a nasopharyngeal or oropharyngeal swab were collected from each participant by mobile phlebotomists. Over a roughly two-month period, participants in the prospective study had the option of providing additional blood draws and questionnaires. Before DNA extraction, blood samples from the prospective study were shipped at room temperature or frozen.

Per the germline V gene (reference sequence), SEHNR is the CDR1 and FQNEAQ is the CDR2. Relative to germline, V is 4 bases shorter and J is 0 bases shorter, with 12 bases between their ends. The CDR3 runs 15 amino acids, cysteine and phenylalanine included. Left in the record is the CDR3 DNA by itself, 45 bases read in frame from the first base. These data come from a study of blood T cell repertoires in COVID-19 (TCRdb year 2020). Turning to the overall study: The collaborator samples originated in the United States, Italy and Spain and spanned the acute and convalescent phases of COVID-19. The prospective study material was composed of cDNA or gDNA derived from T cells, B-cell-depleted T cells, or PBMCs. The samples were drawn from two sources: the first 160 participants of the ongoing ImmuneRACE study, and 1,254 subjects contributed by 6 global collaborators. The sample metadata nearly always contained a de-identified subject ID, COVID-19 status, age in years and sex. The repertoires were released in a freely available public database meant as a resource for research on the immune response to SARS-CoV-2. The dataset comprised deeply sampled blood TCRbeta repertoires from subjects exposed to, actively infected with, or recovered from COVID-19. Where available, HLA class I and class II types were taken from metadata supplied by the sample provider and were not determined by assay-based typing.

What the authors observed across the whole study: The quantity of clinical and demographic metadata differed by source and by participant and was supplied without curation.

The immunoSEQ Assay, a bias-controlled multiplex PCR, was used to amplify TCRbeta CDR3 regions from genomic DNA. Per the source publication's procedure: Nucleated cell counts per sample were estimated from amplification of reference gene primers within the assay. Sequence reads were collapsed and filtered to measure the absolute abundance of every unique TCRbeta CDR3 rearrangement. Productive Simpson clonality was computed per sample as the square root of Simpson's diversity index over productive rearrangements. TCRdb retrieved this table from immuneACCESS and kept in-frame rearrangements only. Not all clones are present; in checked studies, unresolved V genes account for under half, and no reason is known for the remainder. V, J and clone size are taken as reported in that table, and D and trimming were inferred from the DNA itself. The sample includes 260,000 or so clones, with 83% observed a single time. The ten largest clones take up 3.6% of the sample.

Sequenced sample: PBMCs or T cells enriched from blood (not recorded which). The origin of this receptor is a woman between 35 and 50 years old who had been exposed to COVID-19. Rearrangement joined TRBV7-9 to TRBJ1-2; the D gene is possibly TRBD1, with 6 bases matching. This receptor carries the CDR3 CASSSTNRANYGYTF. The sequenced DNA: TGTGCCAGCAGCTCAACCAACAGGGCTAACTATGGCTACACCTTC.